These 21 T cell receptor beta chains were all obtained from the same sample, sequenced in a study of OX40 agonist ivuxolimab in advanced cancers. Assay: immunoSEQ multiplex PCR; the TCRdb copy retains only in-frame clones and omits some. Among over 40,000 clones listed, about four fifths were seen once. Source: CD4+ or CD8+ T cells sorted from blood, taken in a trial of the OX40 agonist ivuxolimab. The source is an adult with an advanced solid tumor such as melanoma, head and neck, liver or kidney cancer.

The chain joins TRBV28 to TRBJ1-1; D possibly corresponds to TRBD1 (5 bases). V lost 3 bases and J lost 1, with 15 bases in between. Germline-derived CDR1 and CDR2 are MDHEN and SYDVKM. The CDR3 length is 16 residues. CDR3 residues: CASSFLRAGGNTEAFF. The DNA of the CDR3 is TGTGCCAGCAGTTTTCTGAGGGCCGGGGGGAACACTGAAGCTTTCTTT.

CDR3 region: CATPTGAGNTIYF. The DNA of the CDR3 is TGTGCAACCCCAACAGGGGCTGGAAACACCATATATTTT. The J gene is TRBJ1-3, the V gene TRBV7-9; 7 nucleotides line up with TRBD1. This CDR3 has 13 residues. Germline CDR1 SEHNR, CDR2 FQNEAQ (reference sequence).

The rearrangement uses TRBV29-1 and TRBJ2-1; 7 positions agree with TRBD2. The CDR3 covers 13 residues. Germline lookup yields CDR1 SQVTM and CDR2 ANQGSEA. The V segment lost 1 base and the J segment 7 bases; nucleotides outside the gene matches: 4. In DNA form, the CDR3 reads TGCAGCGTTGAAGGGATCGGGGGGAATGAGCAGTTCTTC. Translated, it gives CSVEGIGGNEQFF.

The V gene is TRBV6-1, the J gene TRBJ1-3; D may be TRBD1 (5 bases). V was trimmed by 0 bases and J by 0 bases, leaving 15 bases between them. Per the germline V gene, CDR1 is MNHNS and CDR2 is SASEGT. There are 18 residues in the CDR3. The CDR3 protein is CASSEARWGRSSGNTIYF. The DNA of the CDR3 is TGTGCCAGCAGTGAAGCGAGATGGGGACGGAGCTCTGGAAACACCATATATTTT.

The rearrangement links TRBV28 to TRBJ2-3, with TRBD2 as a possible D gene (6 bases). The germline V gene encodes CDR1 MDHEN and CDR2 SYDVKM. V lost 3 bases and J 1 base, leaving 11 bases between the germline ends. The CDR3 runs 15 residues. This CDR3 reads CASSLGGIRTDTQYF. CDR3 in DNA: TGTGCCAGCAGTTTGGGCGGGATACGCACAGATACGCAGTATTTT.

This clone was counted once. The chain has TRBV27 and TRBJ1-6; 8 positions agree with TRBD1. The germline V gene encodes CDR1 MNHEY and CDR2 SMNVEV (reference sequence). The CDR3 runs to 15 residues. Trimming cost V 5 bases and J 7 bases; bases outside gene matches: 7. The CDR3 region has the DNA TGTGCCAGCAGTCCAACGACAGGGGTCAATTCACCCCTCCACTTT. Its protein product is CASSPTTGVNSPLHF.

CDR3 sequence: CASSLANFWEQYF. CDR3 nucleotide sequence: TGTGCCAGCAGCTTAGCTAACTTTTGGGAGCAGTACTTC. The chain couples TRBV7-6 to TRBJ2-7; D unclear. The CDR3 is 13 amino acids. Germline assignment: CDR1 SGHVS and CDR2 FNYEAQ. V was shortened by 0 bases and J by 7 bases, with 10 bases between the two germline ends. Full variable domain (rest looked up from reference TRBV7-6 and TRBJ2-7): GAGVSQSPRYKVTKRGQDVALRCDPISGHVSLYWYRQALGQGPEFLTYFNYEAQQDKSGLPNDRFSAERPEGSISTLTIQRTEQRDSAMYRCASSLANFWEQYFGPGTRLTVT.

The chain combines TRBV28 with TRBJ2-7; tentative D call: TRBD1 (6 bases). Per the germline V gene, CDR1 is MDHEN and CDR2 is SYDVKM. The V gene lost 4 bases and the J gene lost 3 bases, with 16 bases spanning the gap. This CDR3 comprises 15 residues. This CDR3 reads CASSSRGMGVYEQYF. The CDR3 DNA sequence: TGTGCCAGCAGTTCGAGGGGGATGGGGGTCTACGAGCAGTACTTC.

As DNA, the CDR3 is TGCGCCAGCAGCCAGGGACAGGGTTCCTACAATGAGCAGTTCTTC. Translating gives CASSQGQGSYNEQFF. V gene TRBV4-1 combines with J gene TRBJ2-1, with 9 bases matching TRBD1. This CDR3 region has 15 residues. CDR1 and CDR2 (germline): MGHRA, YSYEKL. Trimming took 3 bases from V and 1 from J; bases not matched to a gene: 1.

Only one count was recorded for this clone. The J gene is TRBJ1-5, the V gene TRBV10-2; D gene uncertain. The CDR3 spans 13 residues. From germline, CDR1 is WSHSY and CDR2 SAAADI. Trimming left V 3 bases short and J 3 bases short, with 6 bases between. The CDR3 nucleotides are TGCGCCAGCAGTGAACGGGTCAATCAGCCCCAGCATTTT. The encoded protein is CASSERVNQPQHF.

Details on this clone: One junction end disagrees with the germline gene, perhaps due to a read error. J is TRBJ1-5 and V is TRBV5-4; D not resolved. This CDR3 is 13 amino acids long. Per the germline V gene, CDR1 is SGHNT and CDR2 is YYREEE (reference sequence). The CDR3: CASSIGRTQPQHF. CDR3 in DNA: TGCGCCAGCAGCATCGGGAGAACTCAGCCCCAGCATTTT.

This clone has more than one count but fewer than ten. This chain links TRBV29-1 with TRBJ1-2; D uncertain. Trimming cost V 6 bases and J 4 bases, with 12 bases left between them. The CDR3 covers 12 residues. From germline, CDR1 is SQVTM and CDR2 ANQGSEA. CDR3 sequence: CSVQAASYGYTF. The CDR3 DNA reads TGCAGCGTCCAGGCCGCGAGCTATGGCTACACCTTC.

The chain carries TRBV15 and TRBJ2-5; 11 nucleotides align to TRBD2. CDR1 LNHNV and CDR2 YYDKDF come from the germline V gene (reference sequence). This CDR3 is 15 amino acids long. Trimming removed 5 bases from V and 4 bases from J; junction bases left unmatched: 6. The CDR3 bases are TGTGCCACCAGCTACACTAGCGGGAGTTTAGAGACCCAGTACTTC. Protein: CATSYTSGSLETQYF.

This sequence joins TRBV6-6 and TRBJ2-7, with TRBD1 identical over 10 bases. Germline CDR1 is MNHNY and CDR2 is SVGAGI (reference sequence). This CDR3 has 14 residues. Losses at the gene ends were 1 base for V and 6 bases for J; bases not matched to a gene: 3. For the CDR3, the DNA is TGTGCCAGCAGTTACTTGGGACAGGGGCCCGAGCAGTACTTC. Its translation is CASSYLGQGPEQYF.

This clone was picked up one time. V gene TRBV4-2 combines with J gene TRBJ2-7, with 10 bases matching TRBD1. The CDR3 loop spans 14 amino acids. Germline V gene sequence: CDR1 LGHNA, CDR2 YNFKEQ. With 4 bases clipped from V and 3 bases from J, the junction kept 3 bases outside the gene matches. Here the CDR3 reads CASSPDRGNYEQYF. The CDR3 region has the DNA TGTGCCAGCAGCCCGGACAGGGGGAACTACGAGCAGTACTTC.

The chain recombines TRBV5-1 with TRBJ2-2; D unclear. Trimming removed 0 bases from V and 0 bases from J, with 6 bases in between. The CDR3 covers 15 residues. CDR1 is SGHRS, CDR2 YFSETQ, per germline. CDR3 DNA: TGCGCCAGCAGCTTGGCCGTGGCGAACACCGGGGAGCTGTTTTTT. Protein: CASSLAVANTGELFF.

The CDR3 DNA follows: TGTGCCAGCAGCGCGGGACTAGCGGGAATTGTTGATACGCAGTATTTT. This codes for CASSAGLAGIVDTQYF. The genes are TRBV11-3 and TRBJ2-3; 13 nucleotides align to TRBD2. This CDR3 is built from 16 residues. Germline loops: CDR1 SGHNT, CDR2 YENEEA. The V segment lost 5 bases and the J segment 6 bases; nucleotides outside the gene matches: 8.

J is TRBJ2-5 and V is TRBV6-5, with 12 bases matching TRBD2. CDR3 length: 15 residues. V gave up 6 bases and J gave up 6 bases; unmatched junction bases: 8. Germline values: CDR1 MNHEY, CDR2 SVGAGI. Here the CDR3 reads CASSRGLAGPKTQYF. In DNA form, the CDR3 reads TGTGCCAGCAGCCGCGGACTAGCGGGACCGAAGACCCAGTACTTC.

This rearrangement joins TRBV15 to TRBJ2-2; no firm D call. Germline CDR1 and CDR2: LNHNV and YYDKDF (reference sequence). V was cut by 0 bases and J by 7 bases, with 6 bases left in between. This CDR3 comprises 13 residues. The CDR3 coding sequence is TGTGCCACCAGCAGAGATCGTGTCGGGGAGCTGTTTTTT. Its translation: CATSRDRVGELFF.

The chain has TRBV30 and TRBJ2-1; perhaps D is TRBD1 or TRBD2 (6 bases each). Trimming stripped 5 bases from V and 10 bases from J, with 21 bases between. CDR1 is GTSNPN, CDR2 SVGIG, per germline (reference sequence). The CDR3 loop spans 14 amino acids. The CDR3 DNA is TGTGCCTGGGGAGAGGGGGGCGGCACAGGGGAGCAGTTCTTC. It translates to CAWGEGGGTGEQFF.

The chain has TRBV6-5 and TRBJ1-1; TRBD1 might be the D (6 bases). Germline V CDR1 and CDR2: MNHEY, SVGAGI. V was shortened by 7 bases and J by 1 base, with 16 bases between the two germline ends. CDR3 size: 15 residues. This CDR3 is CASTSLLTGNTEAFF. CDR3 in DNA: TGTGCCAGCACCTCATTATTGACAGGGAACACTGAAGCTTTCTTT.